The clone carrying this T cell receptor beta chain was seen a handful of times. The target antigen is unknown. This entry is derived from a study of regulatory T cells in long-lasting Graves disease. Study results and limitations: Newly diagnosed patients had higher TCR diversity than persistent Graves' patients did.

Regarding time point: persistent/refractory GD, antithyroid drugs over 5 years with positive TRAb. Making the TCR library involved RNA that had been extracted from PBMCs. Sequencing libraries for TCR beta were prepared with iRepertoire HTBI primers and Arm-PCR of CDR3 regions. TCRdb independently ran MiXCR on the multiplex PCR reads; one entry per CDR3 protein. This table has more than 650,000 distinct CDR3 sequences, about 32% appearing once. CDR1 is LGHDT, CDR2 YNNKEL, per germline (reference sequence). Deletions cut 0 bases from V and 4 bases from J, with 9 bases between. This CDR3 has 14 amino acids.

The chain uses TRBV3-1 and TRBJ1-2, with D possibly TRBD1 on 6 matching bases. This clonotype originated in a female donor with Graves disease. The sample here was peripheral blood mononuclear cells (PBMCs), taken when the disease was refractory, from a patient treated with antithyroid drugs. The CDR3 is CASSQDTGTYGYTF. The DNA for the CDR3 is TGTGCCAGCAGCCAAGATACAGGGACCTATGGCTACACCTTC.